This TCR beta chain comes out of a study of blood T cells in healthy people across ages. Concerning this clonotype itself: The antigen remains undetermined.

Regarding the study as a whole: Possibly confounding the expanded clonotype changes was the fact that donor CMV status was unknown.

Per-sample yields of isolated PBMCs were at least 6 million. Next came a second PCR, run for about 7 to 12 cycles, which used a sample-barcoded 5' primer along with a J-beta primer mix. MiXCR, run by TCRdb on the 5' RACE reads, gives a single entry per CDR3 protein. The table includes a few hundred thousand distinct CDR3 sequences, about 25% detected once. The CDR3 extends over 15 amino acids. With 8 bases clipped from V and 5 bases from J, the junction kept 14 bases outside the gene matches. The germline gives CDR1 SGHRS, CDR2 YFSETQ. This chain uses TRBV5-1 with TRBJ2-7; TRBD1 matches 9 bases. Material: blood. The sequence derives from a woman in her seventies in good health. CDR3 sequence reads: CARQEPGQGNDEQYF. The CDR3 DNA follows: TGCGCCAGACAAGAGCCGGGACAGGGTAACGACGAGCAGTACTTC. Together with reference TRBV5-1 and TRBJ2-7, the CDR3 gives the full variable domain: KAGVTQTPRYLIKTRGQQVTLSCSPISGHRSVSWYQQTPGQGLQFLFEYFSETQRNKGNFPGRFSGRQFSNSRSEMNVSTLELGDSALYLCARQEPGQGNDEQYFGPGTRLTVT.